One sample yielded the 18 T cell receptor beta chains listed below, sequenced in a study of cytomegalovirus exposure and HLA in healthy donors. 13 Jbeta primers and 60 Vbeta primers were used for the PCR. Some clones are missing from TCRdb's copy, which holds only in-frame ones; the method was immunoSEQ multiplex PCR. The table includes 85,000 to 95,000 clones, roughly 72% detected once. Sequencing was carried out using PBMCs. The receptors derive from a man aged 25 to 40 in good health and CMV-seropositive.

The gene calls are TRBV7-2 and TRBJ2-7; 7 positions agree with TRBD1. The CDR3 length is 13 residues. Trimming removed 1 base from V and 9 bases from J; junction bases left unmatched: 6. Germline V CDR1 and CDR2: SGHTA, FQGNSA. The CDR3 region has the DNA TGTGCCAGCAGCTTAGGCCGGGACAGATGGCAGTACTTC. As protein: CASSLGRDRWQYF.

The chain links TRBV5-6 to TRBJ2-7; TRBD1 agrees at 8 bases. CDR1 SGHDT and CDR2 YYEEEE come from the germline V gene. Trimming removed 3 bases from V and 11 bases from J; junction bases left unmatched: 10. The CDR3 covers 13 residues. The CDR3 nucleotides are TGTGCCAGCAGCTCAATGGACAGGGCAAGCGAGTACTTC. Its protein product is CASSSMDRASEYF.

This clone has just one count. The rearrangement joins TRBV5-6 to TRBJ2-5; 8 nucleotides match TRBD2. In germline, CDR1 is SGHDT, CDR2 YYEEEE. There are 15 residues in the CDR3. The trim removed 2 bases at V and 2 bases at J, leaving 5 bases unmatched. CDR3 residues: CASSFISGVQETQYF. CDR3 nucleotide sequence: TGTGCCAGCAGCTTTATTAGCGGGGTTCAAGAGACCCAGTACTTC.

V is TRBV4-1 and J is TRBJ2-3; 11 bases fit TRBD2. V trimming: 5 bases; J trimming: 4 bases; junction bases outside the gene matches: 5. Germline CDR1 MGHRA, CDR2 YSYEKL. This CDR3 spans 15 amino acids. CDR3 sequence: CASSGSGGAADTQYF. The DNA for the CDR3 is TGCGCCAGCAGCGGTAGCGGGGGGGCCGCAGATACGCAGTATTTT.

This clone occurred a few times. The CDR3 sequence: CASSQDTGSSYEQYF. The CDR3 DNA reads as TGCGCCAGCAGCCAAGATACCGGGAGCTCCTACGAGCAGTACTTC. This sequence joins TRBV4-3 and TRBJ2-7; tentative D call: TRBD2 (6 bases). V gave up 0 bases and J gave up 0 bases, with 9 bases separating them. The CDR3 runs to 15 residues. Per germline, CDR1 LGHNA and CDR2 YSLEER.

As for this clone: A junction boundary mismatches the germline segment, possibly from a read error. The J gene is TRBJ2-3, the V gene TRBV7-7; perhaps TRBD1 as D (7 bases). Per the germline V gene, CDR1 is SSHAT and CDR2 is FNYEAQ (reference sequence). CDR3 size: 15 residues. CDR3 sequence (DNA): TGTGCTAGCAGCTTAGCTCAGGGGGGCGCAGATACGCAGTATTTT. Its protein is CASSLAQGGADTQYF.

V usage is TRBV2 and J usage is TRBJ2-3; TRBD2 matches 7 bases. Per the germline V gene, CDR1 is SNHLY and CDR2 is FYNNEI. This CDR3 spans 14 amino acids. V lost 5 bases to trimming and J lost 3 bases; unmatched junction nucleotides: 5. The CDR3 region has the DNA TGTGCCAGCAGTTGGGGGGGGGAAACAGATACGCAGTATTTT. As protein: CASSWGGETDTQYF.

The genes are TRBV4-1 and TRBJ1-5; D unresolved. V lost 0 bases to trimming and J lost 3 bases, with 9 bases between them. The CDR3 has 15 amino acids. Germline-derived CDR1 and CDR2 are MGHRA and YSYEKL. CDR3 sequence reads: CASSQDLRSNQPQHF. The CDR3 DNA follows: TGCGCCAGCAGCCAAGATCTCCGGTCCAATCAGCCCCAGCATTTT.

The rearrangement uses TRBV19 and TRBJ2-7, with D maybe TRBD1 (6 bases). With 8 bases removed from V and 2 bases from J, the gap between germline ends came to 16 bases. Per germline, CDR1 LNHDA and CDR2 SQIVND (reference sequence). The CDR3 totals 14 residues. In nucleotides, the CDR3 is TGTGCCAGTTCTCAAGGAGGACAGCCCTACGAGCAGTACTTC. It yields the protein CASSQGGQPYEQYF.

V gene TRBV7-9 combines with J gene TRBJ1-1; D is undetermined. CDR3 length: 13 amino acids. CDR1 and CDR2 from the germline V gene are SEHNR and FQNEAQ (reference sequence). Trimming pared 9 bases from V and 0 bases from J, leaving 11 bases between. The CDR3 sequence is CASILNLNTEAFF. The CDR3 DNA is TGTGCCAGTATACTTAACCTGAACACTGAAGCTTTCTTT. Based on the CDR3 plus reference TRBV7-9 and TRBJ1-1, the full variable domain is DTGVSQNPRHKITKRGQNVTFRCDPISEHNRLYWYRQTLGQGPEFLTYFQNEAQLEKSRLLSDRFSAERPKGSFSTLEIQRTEQGDSAMYLCASILNLNTEAFFGQGTRLTVV.

V usage is TRBV7-9 and J usage is TRBJ2-1, with 9 bases identical to TRBD2. The CDR3 is 16 residues long. Per germline, CDR1 SEHNR and CDR2 FQNEAQ (reference sequence). Trimming at V came to 1 base and at J to 9 bases, leaving 10 bases not matched to a gene. The CDR3 region is CASSLEGREGQGEQFF. CDR3 nucleotide sequence: TGTGCCAGCAGCTTAGAGGGGCGGGAGGGCCAAGGTGAGCAGTTCTTC.

Only a few counts were recorded for this clone. The gene calls are TRBV4-1 and TRBJ2-5; possible D gene TRBD2, 5 bases. The CDR3 is 16 residues long. The germline CDR1 and CDR2 sequences are MGHRA and YSYEKL. Trimming took off 0 bases at V and 7 bases at J, with 18 bases between the two ends. The CDR3: CASSQDSAIAVRTQYF. CDR3 sequence (DNA): TGCGCCAGCAGCCAAGATAGCGCCATCGCCGTCCGGACCCAGTACTTC.

The chain carries TRBV6-5 and TRBJ1-1; possible D gene TRBD1, 5 bases. V was shortened by 6 bases and J by 6 bases, with 11 bases between the two germline ends. The length of the CDR3 is 12 residues. Germline CDR1 and CDR2: MNHEY and SVGAGI. The CDR3 coding sequence is TGTGCCAGCAGGGGGCGGGGCCCTGAAGCTTTCTTT. The encoded protein is CASRGRGPEAFF.

V is TRBV30 and J is TRBJ2-4; 9 positions match TRBD2. V lost 0 bases, J lost 7 bases, and 16 bases stayed unmatched. The CDR3 is 18 residues long. CDR1 GTSNPN and CDR2 SVGIG come from the germline V gene (reference sequence). The CDR3 region has the DNA TGTGCCTGGAGTGTACCACCTCGAAACCGACTAGCGGTTAACATTCAGTACTTC. This encodes CAWSVPPRNRLAVNIQYF.

Only a few counts were recorded for this clone. The chain has TRBV25-1 and TRBJ2-5; the match to TRBD1 covers 9 bases. The CDR3 covers 14 residues. Germline V gives CDR1 MGHDK, CDR2 SYGVNS. The V segment lost 3 bases and the J segment 4 bases; nucleotides outside the gene matches: 3. The CDR3 loop is CASSEYRGRETQYF. CDR3 DNA: TGTGCCAGCAGTGAGTACAGGGGGCGAGAGACCCAGTACTTC.

The rearrangement uses TRBV2 and TRBJ2-1; 9 positions match TRBD2. The CDR3 length is 15 residues. The V gene end was trimmed by 4 bases and the J gene end by 4 bases; junction bases not matched to a gene: 5. Germline-derived CDR1 and CDR2 are SNHLY and FYNNEI. The CDR3 DNA follows: TGTGCCAGCAGTGCTCCTAGCGGGGAGTACAATGAGCAGTTCTTC. Protein sequence: CASSAPSGEYNEQFF. The variable domain in full, with the rest retrieved from reference TRBV2 and TRBJ2-1, is EPEVTQTPSHQVTQMGQEVILRCVPISNHLYFYWYRQILGQKVEFLVSFYNNEISEKSEIFDDQFSVERPDGSNFTLKIRSTKLEDSAMYFCASSAPSGEYNEQFFGPGTRLTVL.

This chain joins TRBV28 and TRBJ1-1; D gene unclear. V was shortened by 4 bases and J by 1 base, with 7 bases between the two germline ends. The CDR3 runs to 13 residues. CDR1 is MDHEN, CDR2 SYDVKM, per germline. CDR3: CASSYRGNTEAFF. CDR3 DNA sequence: TGTGCCAGCAGTTATCGGGGGAACACTGAAGCTTTCTTT.

This chain links TRBV4-2 with TRBJ2-7; 10 bases are a match to TRBD2. Germline CDR1 LGHNA, CDR2 YNFKEQ. This CDR3 spans 17 amino acids. V lost 4 bases, J lost 1 base, and 10 bases stayed unmatched. Written as DNA, the CDR3 is TGTGCCAGCAGCCCACTAGCGGGGAAGGAGGGGTCCTACGAGCAGTACTTC. Translated, it gives CASSPLAGKEGSYEQYF.